A selection of T cell receptor beta chains follows, all from one sample in a study of blood T cell repertoires in COVID-19. The method was immunoSEQ multiplex PCR; TCRdb's version includes in-frame clones alone and lacks a portion of them. This sample carries about 210,000 clones, around 88% of them seen once, and the ten largest clones take roughly 1.5%. Material: peripheral blood. These receptors were taken from a man aged 18 to 29 with active or convalescent COVID-19. Each CDR3 is given with its conserved first and last residue. Only part of the rows carry a size: once, few, many, or a class if the clone is expanded.

clone_size v_call cdr3_aa
. TRBV7-3 CASSLTAGQGEDSQYF
. TRBV5-4 CASSLTGEQFF
. TRBV18 CASSGQGAFNEKLFF
. TRBV15 CATSRVAPRGDQPQHF
. TRBV18 CASSPPASGQETQYF
. TRBV7-2 CASRARTSGYNEQFF
. TRBV9 CASSAVQGAYGYTF
. TRBV28 CASSLSVTGRADTQYF
. TRBV30 CAGRDTGTGELFF
. TRBV7-2 CASSRSGGSYEQYF
. TRBV18 CASSPFKGLGETQYF
. TRBV4-1 CASSLTGTNNQPQHF
. TRBV4-3 CASSQDLTGQGNTEAFF
. TRBV25-1 CATEDRVGNTIYF
. TRBV2 CASSGLAATDTQYF
few TRBV2 CASSPPTAPTDTQYF
. TRBV30 CAWSVQGFNEQYF
. TRBV7-2 CASSLGTGAGYEQYF
. TRBV20-1 CSAASPTKSSF
. TRBV5-1 CASSGSSTDTQYF
once TRBV4-1 CASSGVSGIEKLFF
once TRBV4-3 CASSQGPSPIEAGAYNEQFF
. TRBV9 CASSNTGLAGVAARVGELFF
. TRBV6-5 CASLRGETQYF
once TRBV7-2 CASSPSGRPHGAGTQYF
few TRBV7-9 CATSSGIGSETQYF
few TRBV30 CAWSVGGSNQPQHF
. TRBV12-3/TRBV12-4 CASSPGQGMAFF
once TRBV10-1 CASSTGLSDTQYF
few TRBV5-1 CASSQYPLTGGLNYGYTF
. TRBV15 CATSKDLTGDYEQYF
. TRBV19 CASSTTVYNSPLHF
. TRBV4-3 CASSQETSGVSDTQYF
few TRBV2 CASRRRGSYEQYF
. TRBV6-6 CASSSFTGEEYGYTF
once TRBV9 CASSVAAGTKETQYF
. TRBV15 CATSRAKSTDTQYF